This T cell receptor (beta chain) was found in a study of blood T cell repertoires in COVID-19. Study details: Acute and convalescent COVID-19 samples came from the United States, Italy and Spain.

V was shortened by 0 bases and J by 5 bases, with 12 bases between the two germline ends. The CDR3 extends over 15 amino acids. Germline lookup yields CDR1 SGHNT and CDR2 YYREEE (reference sequence). Generated by immunoSEQ multiplex PCR, the TCRdb table keeps only in-frame clones and is missing some. The sample shows over 150,000 clones, 87% of them seen only once. This chain uses TRBV5-4 with TRBJ2-1, with D perhaps TRBD1 (6 bases). The sequence was obtained from a woman aged 60-75 years who had recovered from COVID-19. Sequencing was carried out using peripheral blood. The CDR3 reads CASSLEGVWDNEQFF. In nucleotides, the CDR3 is TGTGCCAGCAGCTTGGAGGGGGTTTGGGACAATGAGCAGTTCTTC.